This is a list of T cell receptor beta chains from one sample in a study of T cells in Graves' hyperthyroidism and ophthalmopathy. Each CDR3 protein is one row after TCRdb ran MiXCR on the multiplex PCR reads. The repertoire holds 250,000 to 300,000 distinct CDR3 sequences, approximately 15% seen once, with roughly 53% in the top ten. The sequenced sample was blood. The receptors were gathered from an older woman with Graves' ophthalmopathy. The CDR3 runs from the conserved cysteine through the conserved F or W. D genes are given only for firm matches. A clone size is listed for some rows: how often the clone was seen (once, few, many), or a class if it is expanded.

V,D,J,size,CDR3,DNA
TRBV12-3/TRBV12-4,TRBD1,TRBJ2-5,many,CASTGQSQETQYF,TGTGCCAGCACGGGACAGAGCCAAGAGACCCAGTACTTC
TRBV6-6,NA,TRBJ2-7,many,CASSYSTGSTYEQYF,TGTGCCAGCAGTTACTCGACAGGATCCACCTACGAGCAGTACTTC
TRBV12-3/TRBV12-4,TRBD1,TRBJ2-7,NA,CASSLGQSNYEQYF,TGTGCCAGCAGTTTGGGACAGTCCAACTACGAGCAGTACTTC
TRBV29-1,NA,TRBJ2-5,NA,CSVDRGQETQYF,TGCAGCGTTGATCGGGGTCAAGAGACCCAGTACTTC
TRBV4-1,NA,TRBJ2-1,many,CASSQQGTDEQFF,TGCGCCAGCAGCCAACAGGGTACGGATGAGCAGTTCTTC
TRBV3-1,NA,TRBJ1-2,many,CASSQDRGFVWYGYTF,TGTGCCAGCAGCCAAGATCGGGGTTTTGTTTGGTATGGCTACACCTTC
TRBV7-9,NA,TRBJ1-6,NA,CASSLQPSPLHF,TGTGCCAGCAGCTTACAGCCTTCACCCCTCCACTTT
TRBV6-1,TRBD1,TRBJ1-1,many,CASRYRGMNTEAFF,TGTGCCAGCAGGTACAGGGGGATGAACACTGAAGCTTTCTTT
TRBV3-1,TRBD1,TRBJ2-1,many,CASSHRGRGNEQFF,TGTGCCAGCAGCCACAGGGGGCGCGGTAATGAGCAGTTCTTC
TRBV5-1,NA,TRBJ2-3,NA,CASSLRPTGSTDTQYF,TGCGCCAGCAGCTTGAGGCCCACGGGGAGCACAGATACGCAGTATTTT
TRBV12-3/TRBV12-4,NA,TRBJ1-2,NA,CASSLYGQPGLSYTF,TGTGCCAGCAGTCTATATGGCCAGCCGGGACTATCCTACACCTTC
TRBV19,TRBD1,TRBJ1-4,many,CATATGTGYEKLFF,TGTGCCACCGCGACCGGGACAGGATATGAAAAACTGTTTTTT
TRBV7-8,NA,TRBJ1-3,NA,CASSKTGTSGNTIYF,TGTGCCAGCAGTAAGACGGGGACCTCTGGAAACACCATATATTTT
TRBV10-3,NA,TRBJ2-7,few,CAGGGESYEQYF,TGTGCCGGAGGGGGGGAATCCTACGAGCAGTACTTC
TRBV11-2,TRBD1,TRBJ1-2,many,CASSLDIGQGAGYTF,TGTGCCAGCAGCTTAGATATCGGACAGGGCGCTGGCTACACCTTC
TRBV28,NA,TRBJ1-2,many,CASSLIRDQIYGYTF,TGTGCCAGCAGTTTAATTAGGGACCAGATCTATGGCTACACCTTC
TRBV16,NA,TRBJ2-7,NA,CASSSLGGGRPNLGTYEQYF,TGTGCCAGCAGCTCACTAGGAGGGGGGAGGCCTAACCTGGGCACCTACGAGCAGTACTTC
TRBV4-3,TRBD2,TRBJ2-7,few,CASSQDPPTSGGYEQYF,TGCGCCAGCAGCCAAGATCCCCCGACTAGCGGAGGCTACGAGCAGTACTTC
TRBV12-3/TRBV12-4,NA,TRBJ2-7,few,CASSRDLYSYEQYF,TGTGCCAGCAGCCGGGACTTATACTCCTACGAGCAGTACTTC
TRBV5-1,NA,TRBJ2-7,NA,CASSLDPTYEQYF,TGCGCCAGCAGCTTGGACCCAACCTACGAGCAGTACTTC
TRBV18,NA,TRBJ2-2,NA,CASSPSTGTNTGELFF,TGTGCCAGCTCACCATCGACGGGGACAAACACCGGGGAGCTGTTTTTT
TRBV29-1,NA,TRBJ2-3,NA,CSVLGVASTDTQYF,TGCAGCGTGCTCGGGGTGGCTAGCACAGATACGCAGTATTTT
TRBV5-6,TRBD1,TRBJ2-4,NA,CASSSTGYAIAKNIQYF,TGTGCCAGCAGCTCGACAGGGTATGCGATAGCCAAAAACATTCAGTACTTC
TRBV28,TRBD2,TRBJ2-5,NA,CASSLSGRSGRADETQYF,TGTGCCAGCAGTTTATCCGGACGTAGCGGGAGGGCCGATGAGACCCAGTACTTC
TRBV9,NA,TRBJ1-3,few,CASSVGQGQGAGNTIYF,TGTGCCAGCAGCGTAGGTCAAGGGCAGGGCGCTGGAAACACCATATATTTT
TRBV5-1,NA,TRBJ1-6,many,CASSLEGRGMGSPLHF,TGCGCCAGCAGCTTAGAAGGACGGGGAATGGGTTCACCCCTCCACTTT
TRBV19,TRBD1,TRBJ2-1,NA,CASSMSPGTGRHEQFF,TGTGCCAGTAGTATGTCCCCCGGGACAGGGAGGCATGAGCAGTTCTTC
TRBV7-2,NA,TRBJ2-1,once,CASSLMWRAPYNEQFF,TGTGCCAGCAGCTTAATGTGGCGGGCCCCCTACAATGAGCAGTTCTTC
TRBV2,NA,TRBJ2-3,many,CASKYPGAVADTQYF,TGTGCCAGCAAGTACCCGGGAGCTGTCGCAGATACGCAGTATTTT
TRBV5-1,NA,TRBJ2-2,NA,CASSSDPNLPGELFF,TGCGCCAGCAGCTCGGACCCCAATCTTCCCGGGGAGCTGTTTTTT
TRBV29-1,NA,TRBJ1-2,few,CSVGGEDYGYTF,TGCAGCGTTGGAGGGGAAGACTATGGCTACACCTTC
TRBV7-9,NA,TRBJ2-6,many,CASSVSRGSGANVLTF,TGTGCCAGCAGCGTAAGCCGAGGCTCTGGGGCCAACGTCCTGACTTTC
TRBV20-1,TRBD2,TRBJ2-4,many,CSARASGRGIQYF,TGCAGTGCTAGGGCGAGCGGGAGAGGCATTCAGTACTTC
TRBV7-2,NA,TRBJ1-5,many,CASSLTAGQPQHF,TGTGCCAGCAGTTTGACCGCGGGTCAGCCCCAGCATTTT
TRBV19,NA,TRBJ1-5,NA,CASSIVLGQPQHF,TGTGCCAGTAGTATCGTTCTCGGTCAGCCCCAGCATTTT